The TCR beta chain under discussion was sequenced for a study of cytomegalovirus exposure and HLA in healthy donors. Notes on the study in general: The authors later linked a missense DCLRE1C variant to TCR beta V- and J-gene trimming. Most CMV-associated TCR beta chains appeared HLA-restricted in a later analysis.

To note about this clone: The antigen remains undetermined. Within the sample, other DNA sequences also encode this same CDR3.

Germline-derived CDR1 and CDR2 are LNHNV and YYDKDF (reference sequence). Between the trimmed V and J ends, which lost 1 base and 2 bases, there was a span of 6 bases. This CDR3 contains 14 residues. 13 Jbeta primers and 60 Vbeta primers were used for the PCR. Produced via immunoSEQ multiplex PCR; TCRdb's table is partial and in-frame only. Of about 170,000 clones detected, about 80% appear once; the ten largest clones hold 0.85% to 1%. Sequences were obtained from PBMCs. The receptor's source is a woman aged 50 to 60 in good health and CMV-seropositive. V usage is TRBV15 and J usage is TRBJ1-5; no definite D call. The CDR3 reads CATSRVGGNQPQHF. CDR3 nucleotides: TGTGCCACCAGCAGAGTCGGAGGCAATCAGCCCCAGCATTTT.